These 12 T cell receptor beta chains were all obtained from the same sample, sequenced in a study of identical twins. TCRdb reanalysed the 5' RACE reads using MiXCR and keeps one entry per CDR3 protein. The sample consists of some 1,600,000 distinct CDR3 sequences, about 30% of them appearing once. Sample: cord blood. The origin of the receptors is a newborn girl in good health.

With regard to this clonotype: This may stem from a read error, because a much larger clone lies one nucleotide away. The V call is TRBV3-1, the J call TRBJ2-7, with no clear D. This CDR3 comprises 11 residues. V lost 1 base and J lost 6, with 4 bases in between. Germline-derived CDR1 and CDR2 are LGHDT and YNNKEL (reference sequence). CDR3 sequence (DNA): TGTGCCAGCAGCCAAGCGGCCGAGCAGTACTTC. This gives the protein CASSQAAEQYF.

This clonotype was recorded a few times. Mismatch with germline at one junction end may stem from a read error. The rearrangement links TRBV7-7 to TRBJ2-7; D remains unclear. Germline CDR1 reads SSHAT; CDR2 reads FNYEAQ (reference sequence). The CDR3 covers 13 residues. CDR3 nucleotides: TGTGCTAGCAGCTTTGGGAACAACTACGAGCAGTACTTC. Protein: CASSFGNNYEQYF.

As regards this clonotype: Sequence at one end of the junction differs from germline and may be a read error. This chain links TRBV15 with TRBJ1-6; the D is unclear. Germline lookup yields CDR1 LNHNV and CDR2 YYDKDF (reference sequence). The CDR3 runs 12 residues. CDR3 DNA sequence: TGTGCCACCAGCAGAGATTGGTCACCCCCCCACTTT. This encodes CATSRDWSPPHF.

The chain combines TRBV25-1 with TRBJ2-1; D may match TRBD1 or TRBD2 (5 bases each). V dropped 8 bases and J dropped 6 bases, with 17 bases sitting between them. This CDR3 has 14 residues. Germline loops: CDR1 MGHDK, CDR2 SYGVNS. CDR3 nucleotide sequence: TGTGCCAGCCGACAGTGGGTGAGGGTCAATGAGCAGTTCTTC. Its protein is CASRQWVRVNEQFF.

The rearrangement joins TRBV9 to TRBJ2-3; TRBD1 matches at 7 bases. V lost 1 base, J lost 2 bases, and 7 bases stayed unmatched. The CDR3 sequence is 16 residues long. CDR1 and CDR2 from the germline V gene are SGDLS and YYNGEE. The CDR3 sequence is CASSVSTGTATDTQYF. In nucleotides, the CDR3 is TGTGCCAGCAGCGTATCAACCGGGACAGCCACAGATACGCAGTATTTT.

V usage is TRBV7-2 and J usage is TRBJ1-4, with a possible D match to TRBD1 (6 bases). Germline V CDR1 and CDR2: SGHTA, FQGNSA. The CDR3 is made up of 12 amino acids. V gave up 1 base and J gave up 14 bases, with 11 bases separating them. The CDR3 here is CASSLEGVVLFF. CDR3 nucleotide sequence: TGTGCCAGCAGCTTAGAGGGGGTAGTGCTGTTTTTT.

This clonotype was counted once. The CDR3 bases are TGTGCCAGCAGCCCCCGAGGGAGCGGGACTACCTACGAGCAGTACTTC. Amino acid sequence: CASSPRGSGTTYEQYF. The chain uses TRBV5-6 and TRBJ2-7, with 7 bases matching TRBD2. The V gene end was trimmed by 4 bases and the J gene end by 2 bases; junction bases not matched to a gene: 12. The CDR3 has 16 residues. Germline V gene data show CDR1 as SGHDT and CDR2 as YYEEEE.

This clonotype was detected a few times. The CDR3 sequence: CASSDQGRYEQYF. The CDR3 nucleotides are TGTGCCAGCAGCGACCAGGGACGGTACGAGCAGTACTTC. The V gene is TRBV7-9, the J gene TRBJ2-5; D is tentatively TRBD1 or TRBD2 (5 bases each). With the DNA end fitting TRBJ2-7 better, the J assignment may be wrong. This CDR3 comprises 13 residues. Germline values: CDR1 SEHNR, CDR2 FQNEAQ (reference sequence).

Here the CDR3 DNA reads TGTGCCAGCAGGAGGGGGCTAAATGAAAAACTGTTTTTT. It is translated as CASRRGLNEKLFF. The chain is built from TRBV6-6 and TRBJ1-4; 7 bases match TRBD1. This CDR3 spans 13 amino acids. CDR1 and CDR2 from the germline V gene are MNHNY and SVGAGI (reference sequence). With 6 bases clipped from V and 5 bases from J, the junction kept 3 bases outside the gene matches.

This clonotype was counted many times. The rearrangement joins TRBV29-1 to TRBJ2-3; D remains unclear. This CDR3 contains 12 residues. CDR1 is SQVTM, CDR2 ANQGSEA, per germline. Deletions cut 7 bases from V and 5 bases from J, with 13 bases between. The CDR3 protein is CSGTPGLDTQYF. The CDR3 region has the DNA TGCAGCGGTACACCGGGTTTAGATACGCAGTATTTT.

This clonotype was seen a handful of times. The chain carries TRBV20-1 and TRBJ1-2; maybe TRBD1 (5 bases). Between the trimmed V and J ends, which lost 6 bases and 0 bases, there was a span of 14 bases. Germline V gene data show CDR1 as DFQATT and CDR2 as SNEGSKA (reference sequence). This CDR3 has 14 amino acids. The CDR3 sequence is CSAPKTVTNYGYTF. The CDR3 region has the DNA TGCAGTGCCCCGAAGACAGTTACTAACTATGGCTACACCTTC.

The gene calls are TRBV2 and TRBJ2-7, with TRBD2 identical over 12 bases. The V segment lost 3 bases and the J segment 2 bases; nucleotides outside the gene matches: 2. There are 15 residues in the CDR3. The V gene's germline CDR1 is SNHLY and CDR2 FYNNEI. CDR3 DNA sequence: TGTGCCAGCAGTGACCTAGCGGGAGGGCCCTACGAGCAGTACTTC. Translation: CASSDLAGGPYEQYF.